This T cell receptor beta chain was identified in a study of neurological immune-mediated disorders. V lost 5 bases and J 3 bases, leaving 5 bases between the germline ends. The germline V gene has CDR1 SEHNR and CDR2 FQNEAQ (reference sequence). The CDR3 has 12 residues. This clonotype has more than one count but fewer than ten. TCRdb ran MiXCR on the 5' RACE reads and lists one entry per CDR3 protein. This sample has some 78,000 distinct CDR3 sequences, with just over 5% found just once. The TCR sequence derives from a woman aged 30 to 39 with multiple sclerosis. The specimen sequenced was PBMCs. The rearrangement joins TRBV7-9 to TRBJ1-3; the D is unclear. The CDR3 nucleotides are TGTGCCAGCAGCCGAGTTGGAAACACCATATATTTT. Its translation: CASSRVGNTIYF. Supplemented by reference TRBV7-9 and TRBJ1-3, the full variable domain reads DTGVSQNPRHKITKRGQNVTFRCDPISEHNRLYWYRQTLGQGPEFLTYFQNEAQLEKSRLLSDRFSAERPKGSFSTLEIQRTEQGDSAMYLCASSRVGNTIYFGEGSWLTVV.